Below, one T cell receptor (beta chain) is given with its context. The CDR3 covers 13 residues. In germline, CDR1 is SQVTM, CDR2 ANQGSEA. Trimming removed 7 bases at V and 1 base at J, with 12 bases between. Seattle participants joined during active infection and were tracked over time. These data belong to a study of blood T cell repertoires in COVID-19. Assay: immunoSEQ multiplex PCR; the TCRdb copy retains only in-frame clones and omits some. The table lists about 94,000 clones, roughly 70% of them singletons, with roughly 3.9% in the top ten. The J gene is TRBJ2-3, the V gene TRBV29-1; D is possibly TRBD1 or TRBD2 (6 bases each). Sequenced sample: peripheral blood. The receptor was isolated from an older man with COVID-19, enrolled during active disease. Written as DNA, the CDR3 is TGCAGCGCGCGGGACACAGGCACAGATACGCAGTATTTT. Translating it yields CSARDTGTDTQYF.